The rows below give T cell receptor beta chains drawn from one sample of a study of beta chain features in type 1 diabetes. Sequenced by immunoSEQ multiplex PCR; TCRdb stores in-frame clones only, minus some. In the table there are more than 300,000 clones, roughly 12% of which are singletons. Source material: naive CD4+ T cells from blood. The receptors come from a man between 18 and 29 years old in good health. Both conserved end residues are part of each CDR3. D genes are given only for firm matches. Expanded clones get a size class; other rows say once, few or many, or leave the size out.

CASSRRLGGRSDADTQYF	TGCGCCAGCAGCCGCCGTTTGGGCGGGAGATCGGACGCAGATACGCAGTATTTT	TRBD2	TRBV4-3	TRBJ2-3	.
CASSGASAETQYF	TGTGCCAGCAGCGGGGCTAGCGCCGAGACCCAGTACTTC	.	TRBV5-6	TRBJ2-5	.
CAWSGGQGTPNTEAFF	TGTGCCTGGAGTGGGGGACAGGGGACCCCAAACACTGAAGCTTTCTTT	TRBD1	TRBV30	TRBJ1-1	.
CASSHGQGLNSNQPQHF	TGTGCCAGCAGCCACGGACAGGGACTTAATAGCAATCAGCCCCAGCATTTT	TRBD1	TRBV7-2	TRBJ1-5	few
CASSQERNSYNEQFF	TGCGCCAGCAGCCAAGAAAGGAACAGTTACAATGAGCAGTTCTTC	.	TRBV4-3	TRBJ2-1	.
CTSSQGADKDTEAFF	TGCACCAGCAGCCAGGGGGCTGATAAGGACACTGAAGCTTTCTTT	.	TRBV1	TRBJ1-1	.
CASSPYSRGNYGYTF	TGTGCCAGCTCACCCTACTCAAGGGGAAACTATGGCTACACCTTC	.	TRBV18	TRBJ1-2	.
CASSPVGLTDTQYF	TGTGCCAGCTCACCAGTTGGGCTAACAGATACGCAGTATTTT	.	TRBV18	TRBJ2-3	few
CASSYSGRSGDIQYF	TGTGCCAGCAGTTACTCGGGGAGGAGTGGGGACATTCAGTACTTC	.	TRBV6-5	TRBJ2-4	.
CASSEVRGAEEQYF	TGTGCCAGCAGCGAAGTCCGGGGGGCGGAGGAGCAGTACTTC	.	TRBV4-2	TRBJ2-7	.
CASSSLLVQETQYF	TGTGCCAGCAGCTCTCTACTTGTCCAAGAGACCCAGTACTTC	.	TRBV7-2	TRBJ2-5	.
CASSLIYEQFF	TGTGCCAGCAGCTTAATCTATGAGCAGTTCTTC	.	TRBV7-2	TRBJ2-1	.
CASRKTGGAYNEQFF	TGTGCCAGCAGGAAAACGGGGGGGGCCTACAATGAGCAGTTCTTC	TRBD2	TRBV6-4	TRBJ2-1	few
CASSPNAYEQYF	TGTGCCAGCTCACCAAACGCCTACGAGCAGTACTTC	.	TRBV18	TRBJ2-7	.
CATRPYLGTEAFF	TGTGCCACCAGGCCTTACCTTGGGACTGAAGCTTTCTTT	.	TRBV19	TRBJ1-1	few
CASSAQGGYEQYF	TGTGCCAGCAGTGCCCAGGGAGGGTACGAGCAGTACTTC	TRBD2	TRBV25-1	TRBJ2-7	.
CASSPGQEPGPQHF	TGTGCCAGCAGTCCGGGACAGGAGCCTGGGCCCCAGCATTTT	TRBD1	TRBV28	TRBJ1-5	.
CASRLAGYNEQFF	TGTGCCAGCAGGCTAGCGGGCTACAATGAGCAGTTCTTC	TRBD2	TRBV27	TRBJ2-1	few
CASSYVGSEQYF	TGTGCCAGCAGTTACGTAGGGAGCGAGCAGTACTTC	.	TRBV6-6	TRBJ2-7	few
CASSQIGALAEYNEQFF	TGCGCCAGCAGTCAGATAGGAGCGCTAGCGGAATACAATGAGCAGTTCTTC	TRBD2	TRBV23-1	TRBJ2-1	few
CASSQSGSVGRRTQYF	TGTGCCAGCAGCCAAAGTGGTTCCGTGGGCCGACGGACCCAGTACTTC	.	TRBV7-3	TRBJ2-5	.
CASSLDRGGQPQHF	TGCGCCAGCAGCTTGGACAGGGGCGGTCAGCCCCAGCATTTT	TRBD1	TRBV5-1	TRBJ1-5	.
CASSLGYYRRGSNEQFF	TGTGCCAGCAGCTTAGGCTATTATCGCCGTGGGAGCAATGAGCAGTTCTTC	.	TRBV7-2	TRBJ2-1	few
CASSLGTTGRNEQFF	TGTGCCAGCAGCTTAGGTACAACAGGGCGGAATGAGCAGTTCTTC	.	TRBV11-3	TRBJ2-1	few
CASSPPGQGSYGYTF	TGTGCCAGCAGCCCTCCAGGACAGGGGAGCTATGGCTACACCTTC	TRBD1	TRBV5-8	TRBJ1-2	few
CASSIGGLRTDTQYF	TGTGCCAGCAGCATAGGGGGCTTGCGCACAGATACGCAGTATTTT	TRBD1	TRBV7-8	TRBJ2-3	few
CASRRLVDMRAQHF	TGTGCCAGCAGGAGACTCGTAGACATGAGGGCCCAGCATTTT	.	TRBV6-1	TRBJ1-5	.
CASSEDSGLSGNTIYF	TGTGCCAGCAGTGAAGACTCAGGGTTGTCCGGAAACACCATATATTTT	.	TRBV6-1	TRBJ1-3	few
CAIREGGTDTQYF	TGTGCCATCAGAGAAGGGGGAACAGATACGCAGTATTTT	.	TRBV10-3	TRBJ2-3	.
CASSLAGTNYGYTF	TGTGCCAGCAGCTTGGCAGGCACAAACTATGGCTACACCTTC	.	TRBV5-4	TRBJ1-2	few
CATSWSPGTGTAQHF	TGTGCCACCAGCTGGTCTCCCGGGACAGGGACAGCCCAGCATTTT	TRBD1	TRBV15	TRBJ1-5	few
CASSVGQFVELFF	TGTGCCAGCTCAGTAGGACAGTTTGTCGAACTGTTTTTT	.	TRBV18	TRBJ1-4	few
CASARVTDETQYF	TGTGCCAGCGCCCGGGTGACAGATGAGACCCAGTACTTC	.	TRBV7-2	TRBJ2-5	.
CASSFTRDQPQHF	TGTGCCAGCAGCTTCACCCGGGATCAGCCCCAGCATTTT	.	TRBV7-9	TRBJ1-5	few
CASSVQTGTRSNTGELFF	TGTGCCAGCAGCGTCCAGACAGGGACACGATCGAACACCGGGGAGCTGTTTTTT	TRBD1	TRBV9	TRBJ2-2	.
CASSLGRFQPQHF	TGTGCCAGCAGCTTAGGGAGGTTTCAGCCCCAGCATTTT	.	TRBV7-2	TRBJ1-5	.
CSVVQGTDTQYF	TGCAGCGTTGTTCAGGGCACAGATACGCAGTATTTT	.	TRBV29-1	TRBJ2-3	.
CASSQNRGSSYNEQFF	TGTGCCAGCTCTCAAAACAGGGGGAGCTCCTACAATGAGCAGTTCTTC	TRBD1	TRBV18	TRBJ2-1	.
CASSSSPGTGGAFPDTQYF	TGTGCCAGCAGTTCCAGTCCCGGGACAGGGGGCGCGTTCCCCGATACGCAGTATTTT	TRBD1	TRBV28	TRBJ2-3	.
CASSEALPSGGYEQYF	TGTGCCAGCAGTGAAGCGCTTCCTAGCGGGGGATACGAGCAGTACTTC	TRBD2	TRBV6-1	TRBJ2-7	.
CASSPDRGPETQYF	TGCGCCAGCAGCCCGGACAGGGGACCGGAGACCCAGTACTTC	TRBD1	TRBV5-1	TRBJ2-5	.
CASSEPGQGYSPLHF	TGTGCCAGCAGTGAACCGGGACAGGGCTATTCACCCCTCCACTTT	TRBD1	TRBV2	TRBJ1-6	.
CASSPRDLGNTGELFF	TGTGCCAGCTCACCACGAGACTTGGGGAACACCGGGGAGCTGTTTTTT	.	TRBV18	TRBJ2-2	few
CSVDGQNTEAFF	TGCAGCGTTGACGGACAGAACACTGAAGCTTTCTTT	.	TRBV29-1	TRBJ1-1	few
CASSAPGVGNQPQHF	TGTGCCAGCAGTGCCCCAGGGGTTGGCAATCAGCCCCAGCATTTT	.	TRBV6-1	TRBJ1-5	few
CASSPPRVADTQYF	TGTGCCAGCTCACCACCGAGGGTCGCAGATACGCAGTATTTT	.	TRBV18	TRBJ2-3	few
CATSRDRYEQYF	TGTGCCACCAGCAGAGATCGGTACGAGCAGTACTTC	.	TRBV15	TRBJ2-7	few
CASSQDRDFEAFF	TGTGCCAGCAGCCAAGATCGAGACTTTGAAGCTTTCTTT	.	TRBV4-2	TRBJ1-1	few